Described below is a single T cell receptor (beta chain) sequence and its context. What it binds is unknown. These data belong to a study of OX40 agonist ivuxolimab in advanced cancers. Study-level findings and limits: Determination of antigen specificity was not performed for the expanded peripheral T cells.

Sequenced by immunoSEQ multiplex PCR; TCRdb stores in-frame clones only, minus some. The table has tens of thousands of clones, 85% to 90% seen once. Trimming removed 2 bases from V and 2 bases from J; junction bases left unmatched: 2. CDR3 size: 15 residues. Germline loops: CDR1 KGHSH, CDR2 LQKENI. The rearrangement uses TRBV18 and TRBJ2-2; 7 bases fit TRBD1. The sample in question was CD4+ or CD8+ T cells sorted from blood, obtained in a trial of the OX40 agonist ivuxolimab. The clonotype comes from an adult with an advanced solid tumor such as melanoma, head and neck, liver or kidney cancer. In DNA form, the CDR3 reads TGTGCCAGCTCACCAGACAGGGTAAACACCGGGGAGCTGTTTTTT. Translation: CASSPDRVNTGELFF.